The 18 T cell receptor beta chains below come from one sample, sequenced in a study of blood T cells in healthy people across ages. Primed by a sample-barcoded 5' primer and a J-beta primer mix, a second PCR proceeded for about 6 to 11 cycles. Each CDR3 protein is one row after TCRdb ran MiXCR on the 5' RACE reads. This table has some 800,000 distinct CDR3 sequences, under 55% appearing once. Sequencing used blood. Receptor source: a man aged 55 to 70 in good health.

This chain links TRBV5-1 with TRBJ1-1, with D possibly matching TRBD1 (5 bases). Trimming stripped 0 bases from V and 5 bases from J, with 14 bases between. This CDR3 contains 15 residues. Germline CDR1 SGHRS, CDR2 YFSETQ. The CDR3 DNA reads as TGCGCCAGCAGCTTGGTGGTGGGGCGGGTGACTGAAGCTTTCTTT. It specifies CASSLVVGRVTEAFF.

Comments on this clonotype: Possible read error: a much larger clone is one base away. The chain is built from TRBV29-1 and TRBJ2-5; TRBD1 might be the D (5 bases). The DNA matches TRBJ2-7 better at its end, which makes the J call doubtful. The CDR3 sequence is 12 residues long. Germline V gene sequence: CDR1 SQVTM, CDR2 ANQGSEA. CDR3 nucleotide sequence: TGCGGCGTTGAAGATCGACAGTACGAGCAGTACTTC. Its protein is CGVEDRQYEQYF.

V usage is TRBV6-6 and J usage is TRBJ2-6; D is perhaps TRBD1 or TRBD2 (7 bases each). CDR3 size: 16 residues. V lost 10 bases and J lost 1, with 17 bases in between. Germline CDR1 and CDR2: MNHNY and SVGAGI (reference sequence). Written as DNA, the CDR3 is TGTGCCACCAGGGGGGGGGTAGGTTCTGGGGCCAACGTCCTGACTTTC. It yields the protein CATRGGVGSGANVLTF.

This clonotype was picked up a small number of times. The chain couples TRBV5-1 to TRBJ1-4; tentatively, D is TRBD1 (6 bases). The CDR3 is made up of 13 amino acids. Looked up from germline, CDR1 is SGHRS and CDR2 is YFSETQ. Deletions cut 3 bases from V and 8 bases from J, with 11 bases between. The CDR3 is CASSSGGAEKLFF. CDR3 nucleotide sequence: TGCGCCAGCAGCTCGGGGGGGGCCGAAAAACTGTTTTTT. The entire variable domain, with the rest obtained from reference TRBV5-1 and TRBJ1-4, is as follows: KAGVTQTPRYLIKTRGQQVTLSCSPISGHRSVSWYQQTPGQGLQFLFEYFSETQRNKGNFPGRFSGRQFSNSRSEMNVSTLELGDSALYLCASSSGGAEKLFFGSGTQLSVL.

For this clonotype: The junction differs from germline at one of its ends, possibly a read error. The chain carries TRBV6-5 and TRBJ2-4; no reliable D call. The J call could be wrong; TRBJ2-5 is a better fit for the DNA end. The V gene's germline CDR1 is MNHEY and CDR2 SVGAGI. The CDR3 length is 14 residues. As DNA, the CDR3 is TGTGTCAGCACCATTAGACTGGGACAAGAGACCCAGTACTTC. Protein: CVSTIRLGQETQYF.

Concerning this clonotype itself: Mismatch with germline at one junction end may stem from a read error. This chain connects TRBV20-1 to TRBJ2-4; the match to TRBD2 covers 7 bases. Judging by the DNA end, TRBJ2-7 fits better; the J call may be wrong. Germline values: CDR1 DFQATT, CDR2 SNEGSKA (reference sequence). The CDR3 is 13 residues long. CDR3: CGAREGGVYEQYF. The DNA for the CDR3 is TGCGGTGCTAGAGAGGGAGGGGTCTACGAGCAGTACTTC.

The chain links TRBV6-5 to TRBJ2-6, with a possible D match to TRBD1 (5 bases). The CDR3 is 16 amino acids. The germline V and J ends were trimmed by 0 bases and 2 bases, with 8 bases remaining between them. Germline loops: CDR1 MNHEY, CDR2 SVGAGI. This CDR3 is CASSYSIRAGANVLTF. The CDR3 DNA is TGTGCCAGCAGTTACTCTATCAGGGCTGGGGCCAACGTCCTGACTTTC.

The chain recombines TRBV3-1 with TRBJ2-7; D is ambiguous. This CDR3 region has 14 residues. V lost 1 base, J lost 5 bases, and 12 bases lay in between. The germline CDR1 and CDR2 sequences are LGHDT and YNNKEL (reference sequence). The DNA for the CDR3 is TGTGCCAGCAGCCAAGTTCCAACTTACGACGAGCAGTACTTC. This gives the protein CASSQVPTYDEQYF.

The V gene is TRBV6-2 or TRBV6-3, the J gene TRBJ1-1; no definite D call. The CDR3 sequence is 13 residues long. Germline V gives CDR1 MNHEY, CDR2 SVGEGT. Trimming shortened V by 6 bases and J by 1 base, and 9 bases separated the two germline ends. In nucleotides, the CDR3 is TGTGCCAGCAGGGAGGTTCCGAACACTGAAGCTTTCTTT. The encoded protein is CASREVPNTEAFF.

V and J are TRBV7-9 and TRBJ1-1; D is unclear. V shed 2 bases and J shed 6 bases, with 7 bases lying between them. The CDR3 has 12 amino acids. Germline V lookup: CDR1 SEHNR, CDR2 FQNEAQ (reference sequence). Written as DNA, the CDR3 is TGTGCCAGCAGCTTATTAATGCCTGAAGCTTTCTTT. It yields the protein CASSLLMPEAFF.

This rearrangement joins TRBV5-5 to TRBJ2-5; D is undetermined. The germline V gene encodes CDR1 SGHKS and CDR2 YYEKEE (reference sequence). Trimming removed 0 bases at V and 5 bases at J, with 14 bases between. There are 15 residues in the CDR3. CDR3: CASSLGWGVLETQYF. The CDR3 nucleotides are TGTGCCAGCAGCTTGGGTTGGGGTGTATTGGAGACCCAGTACTTC.

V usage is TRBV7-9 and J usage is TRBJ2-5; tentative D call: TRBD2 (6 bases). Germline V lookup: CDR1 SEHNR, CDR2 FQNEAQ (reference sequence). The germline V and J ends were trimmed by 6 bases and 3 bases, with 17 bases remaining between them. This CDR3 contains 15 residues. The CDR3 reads CASRTKPGEKETQYF. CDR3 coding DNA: TGTGCCAGCAGAACTAAACCGGGAGAAAAAGAGACCCAGTACTTC.

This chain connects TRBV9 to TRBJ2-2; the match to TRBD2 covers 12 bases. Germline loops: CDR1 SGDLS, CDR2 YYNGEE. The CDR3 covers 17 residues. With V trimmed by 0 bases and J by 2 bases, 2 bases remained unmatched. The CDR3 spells CASSVGLAGANTGELFF. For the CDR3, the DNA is TGTGCCAGCAGCGTAGGACTAGCGGGGGCCAACACCGGGGAGCTGTTTTTT.

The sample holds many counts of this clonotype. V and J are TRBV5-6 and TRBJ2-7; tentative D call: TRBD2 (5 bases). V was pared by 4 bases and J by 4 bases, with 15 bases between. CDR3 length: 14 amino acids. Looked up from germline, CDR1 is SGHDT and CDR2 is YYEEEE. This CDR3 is CASSISGIRYEQYF. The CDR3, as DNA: TGTGCCAGCAGCATCTCGGGGATCCGGTACGAGCAGTACTTC.

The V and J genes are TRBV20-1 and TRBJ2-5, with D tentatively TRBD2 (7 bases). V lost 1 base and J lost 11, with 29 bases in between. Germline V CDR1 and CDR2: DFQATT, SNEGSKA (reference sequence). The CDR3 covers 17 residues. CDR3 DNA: TGCAGTGCTAGAGCCCGGGGGGCGGGACCCCGATACAATGAGCAGTACTTC. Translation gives CSARARGAGPRYNEQYF.

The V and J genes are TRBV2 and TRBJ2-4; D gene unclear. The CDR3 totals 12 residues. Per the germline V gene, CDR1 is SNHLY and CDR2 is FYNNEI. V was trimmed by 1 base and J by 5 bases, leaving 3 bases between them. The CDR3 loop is CASSEVQNIQYF. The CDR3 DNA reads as TGTGCCAGCAGTGAAGTTCAAAACATTCAGTACTTC.

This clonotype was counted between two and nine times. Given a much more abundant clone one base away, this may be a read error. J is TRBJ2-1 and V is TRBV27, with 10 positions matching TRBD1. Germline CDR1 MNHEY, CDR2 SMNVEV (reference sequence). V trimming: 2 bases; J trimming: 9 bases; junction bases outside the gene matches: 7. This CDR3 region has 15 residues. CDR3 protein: CASSLDRGRVSEQFF. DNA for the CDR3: TGTGCCAGCAGTTTAGACAGGGGGCGCGTAAGTGAGCAGTTCTTC.

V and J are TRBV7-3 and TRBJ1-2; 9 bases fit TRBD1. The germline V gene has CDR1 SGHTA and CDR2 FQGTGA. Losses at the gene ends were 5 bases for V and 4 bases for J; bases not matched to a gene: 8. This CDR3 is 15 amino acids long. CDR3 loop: CASSQTGGLAYGYTF. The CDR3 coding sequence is TGTGCCAGCAGCCAAACAGGGGGCCTGGCCTATGGCTACACCTTC.